The T cell receptor (beta chain) described here comes from a study of control samples from healthy donors and cancer patients. CDR3 size: 14 residues. V was clipped by 4 bases and J by 7 bases, with 14 bases between them. Germline loops: CDR1 MDHEN, CDR2 SYDVKM. Measured with immunoSEQ multiplex PCR; TCRdb has only the in-frame clones, and not every one. The sample lists about 6,000 clones; about 72% were seen once. This rearrangement joins TRBV28 to TRBJ2-1; a possible D gene is TRBD1 (5 bases). Sequenced material: formalin-fixed, paraffin-embedded tissue. This receptor was taken from a male donor with melanoma. The CDR3 DNA reads as TGTGCCAGCAGTTCAGGGTTCCTACCTAATGAGCAGTTCTTC. Translating it yields CASSSGFLPNEQFF.